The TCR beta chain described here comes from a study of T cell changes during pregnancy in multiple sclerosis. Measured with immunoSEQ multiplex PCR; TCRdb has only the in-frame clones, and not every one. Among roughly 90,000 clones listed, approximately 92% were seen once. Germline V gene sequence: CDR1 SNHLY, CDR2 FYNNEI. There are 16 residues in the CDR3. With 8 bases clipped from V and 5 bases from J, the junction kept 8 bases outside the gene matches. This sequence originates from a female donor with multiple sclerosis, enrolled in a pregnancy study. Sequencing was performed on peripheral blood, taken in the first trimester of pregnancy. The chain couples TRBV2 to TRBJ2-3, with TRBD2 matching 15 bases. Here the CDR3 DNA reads TGTGCCAGCGGGACGGGACTAGCGGGGGGAAAAGATACGCAGTATTTT. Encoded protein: CASGTGLAGGKDTQYF.